This T cell receptor beta chain derives from a study of cytomegalovirus exposure and HLA in healthy donors. About the research overall: Early release data held about 92 million unique TCRs from HLA-typed donors. Regarding the study as a whole: One cluster of highly shared sequence variants probably arose as a sequencing artifact. In the analysis, some V segments, TRBV6-2 and TRBV6-3 included, were excluded as indistinguishable. Across donors, presence/absence analyses took sequencing depth to be roughly uniform.

Use of 60 Vbeta and 13 Jbeta primers characterized the PCR. TCRdb keeps only in-frame clones here, not all; method: immunoSEQ multiplex PCR. The table has around 200,000 clones, 82% seen once. This clone was picked up a small number of times. Its antigen is not identified. J lost 4 bases, V lost 5 bases, and 11 bases had no gene match. CDR3 length: 16 amino acids. The germline gives CDR1 MNHEY, CDR2 SMNVEV (reference sequence). The chain links TRBV27 to TRBJ1-2; 9 positions agree with TRBD1. The source is a woman aged 35 to 49 in good health and CMV-seronegative. The sample was PBMCs. The CDR3 loop is CASSPTGGARGYGYTF. The CDR3 DNA reads TGTGCCAGCAGTCCTACAGGGGGCGCCCGGGGCTATGGCTACACCTTC.